This TCR beta chain is from a study of blood T cell repertoires in COVID-19. As for the study in general: Acute and convalescent COVID-19 samples came from the United States, Italy and Spain. T cells, B-cell-depleted T cells, or PBMCs supplied cDNA or gDNA.

The J segment lost 3 bases and the V segment lost 5 bases, leaving 6 bases of the junction unmatched. The CDR3 extends over 14 amino acids. Germline V gives CDR1 SGHKS, CDR2 YYEKEE (reference sequence). Methods used by the authors: Reference gene primer amplification gave nucleated cell count estimates. Libraries were prepared by immunoSEQ multiplex PCR; TCRdb keeps only in-frame clonotypes and omits some of them. V, J and clone size were drawn from that table, and D and trimming were deduced from the DNA. In the table there are just over 60,000 clones, about three quarters of which are singletons. Recruited during active infection, patients (from Seattle) were subsequently followed longitudinally.

The sequence was obtained from a young man with COVID-19, enrolled during active disease. The sequencing input was peripheral blood. This chain links TRBV5-5 with TRBJ2-7; 9 bases fit TRBD1. The CDR3 reads CASSTEGQGYEQYF. CDR3 coding DNA: TGTGCCAGCAGTACAGAGGGACAGGGCTACGAGCAGTACTTC. The variable domain in full, completed from reference TRBV5-5 and TRBJ2-7, reads DAGVTQSPTHLIKTRGQQVTLRCSPISGHKSVSWYQQVLGQGPQFIFQYYEKEERGRGNFPDRFSARQFPNYSSELNVNALLLGDSALYLCASSTEGQGYEQYFGPGTRLTVT.